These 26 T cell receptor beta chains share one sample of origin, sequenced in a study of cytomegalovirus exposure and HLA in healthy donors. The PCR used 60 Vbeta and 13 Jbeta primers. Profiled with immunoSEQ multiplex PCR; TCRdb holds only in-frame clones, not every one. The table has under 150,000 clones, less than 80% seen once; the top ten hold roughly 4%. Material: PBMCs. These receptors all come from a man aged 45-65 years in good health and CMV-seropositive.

The CDR3 region has the DNA TGTGCCAGCAGCCCCCACAGGGCCGGTTCACCCCTCCACTTT. Its protein is CASSPHRAGSPLHF. The genes are TRBV7-8 and TRBJ1-6; D may be TRBD1 (6 bases). The V end was cut by 5 bases, the J end by 9 bases, with 14 bases between. The germline CDR1 and CDR2 sequences are SGHVS and FQNEAQ. This CDR3 is built from 14 residues.

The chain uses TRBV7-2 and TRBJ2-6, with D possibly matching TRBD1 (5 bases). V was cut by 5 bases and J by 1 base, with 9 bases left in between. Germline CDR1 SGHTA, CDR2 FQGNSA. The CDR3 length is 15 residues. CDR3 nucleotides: TGTGCCAGCAGCCTCGACAGATCTGGGGCCAACGTCCTGACTTTC. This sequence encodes CASSLDRSGANVLTF.

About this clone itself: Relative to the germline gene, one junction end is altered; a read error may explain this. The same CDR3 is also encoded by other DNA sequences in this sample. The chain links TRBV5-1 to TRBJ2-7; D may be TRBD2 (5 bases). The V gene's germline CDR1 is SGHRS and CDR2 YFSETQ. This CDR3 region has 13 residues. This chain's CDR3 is CASSGGPSYEQYF. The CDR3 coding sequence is TGCGCCAGCAGCGGAGGACCTTCCTACGAGCAGTACTTT.

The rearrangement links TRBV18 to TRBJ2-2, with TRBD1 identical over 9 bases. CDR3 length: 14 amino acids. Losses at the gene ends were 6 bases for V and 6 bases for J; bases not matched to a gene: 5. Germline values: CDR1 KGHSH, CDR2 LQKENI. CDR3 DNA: TGTGCCAGCTCGTTACAGGGGGCGCCCGGGGAGCTGTTTTTT. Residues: CASSLQGAPGELFF.

CDR3 residues: CASSSPSVETQYF. The DNA of the CDR3 is TGTGCCAGCAGTTCCCCCAGCGTTGAGACCCAGTACTTC. The V and J genes are TRBV28 and TRBJ2-5; D is unclear. Trimming took 4 bases from V and 5 from J, leaving 11 bases between them. The V gene's germline CDR1 is MDHEN and CDR2 SYDVKM. The CDR3 loop spans 13 amino acids.

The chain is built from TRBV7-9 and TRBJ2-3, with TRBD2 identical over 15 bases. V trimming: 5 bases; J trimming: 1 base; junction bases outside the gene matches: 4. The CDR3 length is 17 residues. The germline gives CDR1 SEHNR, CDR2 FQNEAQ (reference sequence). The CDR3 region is CASSRGLAGGRTDTQYF. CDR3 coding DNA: TGTGCCAGCAGCCGGGGACTAGCGGGGGGACGCACAGATACGCAGTATTTT.

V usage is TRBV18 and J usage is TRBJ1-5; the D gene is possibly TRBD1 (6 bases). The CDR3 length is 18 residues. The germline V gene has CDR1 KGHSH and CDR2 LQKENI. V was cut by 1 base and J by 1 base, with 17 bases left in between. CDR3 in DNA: TGTGCCAGCTCACCACGTACAGGGCACGCTTCAAGCAATCAGCCCCAGCATTTT. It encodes CASSPRTGHASSNQPQHF.

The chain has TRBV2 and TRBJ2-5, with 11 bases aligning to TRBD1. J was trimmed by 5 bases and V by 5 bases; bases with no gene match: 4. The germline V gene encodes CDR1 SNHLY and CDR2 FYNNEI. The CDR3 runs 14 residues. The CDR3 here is CASSLDRGLETQYF. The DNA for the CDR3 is TGTGCCAGCAGTCTGGACAGGGGGCTGGAGACCCAGTACTTC.

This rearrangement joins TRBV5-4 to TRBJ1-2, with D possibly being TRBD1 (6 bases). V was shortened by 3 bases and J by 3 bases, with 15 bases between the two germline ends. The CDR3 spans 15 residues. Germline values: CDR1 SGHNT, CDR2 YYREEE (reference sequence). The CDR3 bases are TGTGCCAGCAGCTCCTACGACAGGACCGACTATGGCTACACCTTC. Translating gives CASSSYDRTDYGYTF.

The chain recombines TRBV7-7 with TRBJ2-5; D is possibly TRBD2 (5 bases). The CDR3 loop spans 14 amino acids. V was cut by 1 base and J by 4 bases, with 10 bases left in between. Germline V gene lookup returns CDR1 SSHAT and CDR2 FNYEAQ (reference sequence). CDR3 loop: CASSLGNSGETQYF. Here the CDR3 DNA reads TGTGCCAGCAGCTTAGGGAACAGCGGAGAGACCCAGTACTTC.

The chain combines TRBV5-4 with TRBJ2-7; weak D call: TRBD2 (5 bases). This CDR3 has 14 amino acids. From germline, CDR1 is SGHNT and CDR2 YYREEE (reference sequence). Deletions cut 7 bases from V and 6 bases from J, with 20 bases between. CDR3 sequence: CASSSPGLASEQYF. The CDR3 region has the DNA TGTGCCAGCTCGTCCCCCGGACTGGCCTCCGAGCAGTACTTC.

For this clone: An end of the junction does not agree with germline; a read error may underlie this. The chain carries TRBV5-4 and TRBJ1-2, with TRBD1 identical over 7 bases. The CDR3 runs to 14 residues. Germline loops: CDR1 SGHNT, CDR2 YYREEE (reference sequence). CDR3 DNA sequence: TGTGCCGGCAGCCCGATTGACAGGGTGGATGGCTACACCTTC. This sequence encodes CAGSPIDRVDGYTF. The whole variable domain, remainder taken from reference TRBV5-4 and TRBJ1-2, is ETGVTQSPTHLIKTRGQQVTLRCSSQSGHNTVSWYQQALGQGPQFIFQYYREEENGRGNFPPRFSGLQFPNYSSELNVNALELDDSALYLCAGSPIDRVDGYTFGSGTRLTVV.

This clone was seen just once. CDR3 residues: CATSRDGTSTDTQYF. CDR3 DNA sequence: TGTGCCACCAGCAGAGACGGGACTAGCACAGATACGCAGTATTTT. The rearrangement links TRBV15 to TRBJ2-3; D is possibly TRBD2 (6 bases). The CDR3 covers 15 residues. The germline V and J ends were trimmed by 0 bases and 0 bases, with 7 bases remaining between them. Germline values: CDR1 LNHNV, CDR2 YYDKDF (reference sequence).

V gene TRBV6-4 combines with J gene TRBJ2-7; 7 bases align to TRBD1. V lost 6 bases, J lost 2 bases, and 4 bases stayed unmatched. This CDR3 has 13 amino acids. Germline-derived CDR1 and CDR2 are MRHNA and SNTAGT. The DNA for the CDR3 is TGTGCCAGCAGCTGGGACAGAACCTACGAGCAGTACTTC. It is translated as CASSWDRTYEQYF.

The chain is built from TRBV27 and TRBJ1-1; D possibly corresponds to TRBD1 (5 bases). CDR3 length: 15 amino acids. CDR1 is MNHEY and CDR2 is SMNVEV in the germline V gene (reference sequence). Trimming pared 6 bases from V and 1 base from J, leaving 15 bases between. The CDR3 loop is CASSLVGQGNTEAFF. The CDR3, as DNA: TGTGCCAGCAGCCTGGTGGGGCAGGGGAACACTGAAGCTTTCTTT.

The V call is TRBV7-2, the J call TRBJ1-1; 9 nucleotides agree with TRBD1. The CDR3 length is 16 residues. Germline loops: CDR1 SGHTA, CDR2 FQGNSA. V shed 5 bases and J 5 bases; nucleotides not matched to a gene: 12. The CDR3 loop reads CASSPPTGGVGTEAFF. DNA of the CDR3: TGTGCCAGCAGCCCACCAACAGGGGGCGTCGGGACTGAAGCTTTCTTT.

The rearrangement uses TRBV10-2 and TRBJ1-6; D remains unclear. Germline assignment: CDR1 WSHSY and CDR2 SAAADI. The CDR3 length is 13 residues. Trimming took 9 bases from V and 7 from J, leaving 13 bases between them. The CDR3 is CASNPDGNSPLHF. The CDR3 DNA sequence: TGCGCCAGTAACCCCGACGGGAATTCACCCCTCCACTTT.

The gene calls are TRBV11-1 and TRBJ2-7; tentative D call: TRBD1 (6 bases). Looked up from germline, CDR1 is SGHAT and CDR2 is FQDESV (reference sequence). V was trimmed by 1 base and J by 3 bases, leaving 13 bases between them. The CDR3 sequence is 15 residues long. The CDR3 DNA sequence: TGTGCCAGCAGCTTAGACAGGGAAGGTCTCTACGAGCAGTACTTC. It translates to CASSLDREGLYEQYF.

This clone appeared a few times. CDR3 sequence (DNA): TGTGCCAGCACGGGACAGGGGAGACGAAATTCACCCCTCCACTTT. Translating it yields CASTGQGRRNSPLHF. The J gene is TRBJ1-6, the V gene TRBV2; 10 bases map to TRBD1. Per germline, CDR1 SNHLY and CDR2 FYNNEI. Trimming removed 7 bases from V and 7 bases from J; junction bases left unmatched: 7. This CDR3 is 15 amino acids long.

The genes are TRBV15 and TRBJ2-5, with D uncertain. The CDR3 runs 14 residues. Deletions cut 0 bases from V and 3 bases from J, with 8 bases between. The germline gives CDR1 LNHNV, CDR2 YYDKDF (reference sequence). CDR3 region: CATSRDPSKETQYF. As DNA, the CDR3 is TGTGCCACCAGCAGAGACCCCAGTAAAGAGACCCAGTACTTC.

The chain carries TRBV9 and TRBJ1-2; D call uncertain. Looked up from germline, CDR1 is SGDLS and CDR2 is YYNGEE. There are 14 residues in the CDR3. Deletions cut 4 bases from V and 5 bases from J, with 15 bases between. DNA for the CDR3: TGTGCCAGCAGCATCGGGGTCCGGGAGTATGGCTACACCTTC. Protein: CASSIGVREYGYTF.

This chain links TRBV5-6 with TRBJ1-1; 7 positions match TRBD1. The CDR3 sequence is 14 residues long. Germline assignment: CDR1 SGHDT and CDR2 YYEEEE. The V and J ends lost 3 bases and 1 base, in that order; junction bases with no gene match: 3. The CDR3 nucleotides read TGTGCCAGCAGCTGGGGGACAGCGAACACTGAAGCTTTCTTT. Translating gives CASSWGTANTEAFF.

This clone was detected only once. CDR3 loop: CASSLAGQGNNEQFF. In DNA, the CDR3 is TGCGCCAGCAGCTTGGCGGGACAGGGGAACAATGAGCAGTTCTTC. The chain couples TRBV5-1 to TRBJ2-1; 10 positions match TRBD1. CDR1 SGHRS and CDR2 YFSETQ come from the germline V gene. The CDR3 has 15 residues. Trimming removed 0 bases from V and 5 bases from J; junction bases left unmatched: 2.

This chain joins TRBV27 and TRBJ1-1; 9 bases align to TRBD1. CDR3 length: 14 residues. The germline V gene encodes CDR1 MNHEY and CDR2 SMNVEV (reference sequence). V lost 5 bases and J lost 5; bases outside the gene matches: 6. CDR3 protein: CASSTGQGNTEAFF. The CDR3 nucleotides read TGTGCCAGCAGTACCGGACAGGGGAATACTGAAGCTTTCTTT.

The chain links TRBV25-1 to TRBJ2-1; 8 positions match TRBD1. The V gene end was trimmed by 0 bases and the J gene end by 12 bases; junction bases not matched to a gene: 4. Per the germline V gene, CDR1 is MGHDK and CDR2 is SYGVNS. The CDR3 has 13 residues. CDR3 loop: CASSEYVGQGQFF. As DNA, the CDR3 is TGTGCCAGCAGTGAATACGTTGGACAGGGGCAGTTCTTC. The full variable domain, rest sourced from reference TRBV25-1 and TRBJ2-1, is EADIYQTPRYLVIGTGKKITLECSQTMGHDKMYWYQQDPGMELHLIHYSYGVNSTEKGDLSSESTVSRIRTEHFPLTLESARPSHTSQYLCASSEYVGQGQFFGPGTRLTVL.

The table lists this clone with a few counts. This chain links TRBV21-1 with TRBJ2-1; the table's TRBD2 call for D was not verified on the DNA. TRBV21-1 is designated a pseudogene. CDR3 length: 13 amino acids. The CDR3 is CASSRRSVNEQFF. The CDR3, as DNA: TGTGCCAGCAGCAGACGTAGCGTCAATGAGCAGTTCTTC.